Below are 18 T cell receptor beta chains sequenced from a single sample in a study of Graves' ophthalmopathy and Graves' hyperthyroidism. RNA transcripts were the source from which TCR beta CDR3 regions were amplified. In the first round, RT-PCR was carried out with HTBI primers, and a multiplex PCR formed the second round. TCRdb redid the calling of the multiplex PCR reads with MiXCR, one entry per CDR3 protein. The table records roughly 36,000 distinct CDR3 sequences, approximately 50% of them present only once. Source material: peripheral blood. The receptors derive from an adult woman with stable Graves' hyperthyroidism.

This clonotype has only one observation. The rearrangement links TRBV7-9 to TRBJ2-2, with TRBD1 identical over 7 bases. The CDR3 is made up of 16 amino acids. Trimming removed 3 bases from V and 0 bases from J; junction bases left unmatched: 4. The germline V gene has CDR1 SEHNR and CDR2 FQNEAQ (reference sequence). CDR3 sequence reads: CASSFGQDANTGELFF. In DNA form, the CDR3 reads TGTGCCAGCAGCTTCGGACAGGATGCGAACACCGGGGAGCTGTTTTTT.

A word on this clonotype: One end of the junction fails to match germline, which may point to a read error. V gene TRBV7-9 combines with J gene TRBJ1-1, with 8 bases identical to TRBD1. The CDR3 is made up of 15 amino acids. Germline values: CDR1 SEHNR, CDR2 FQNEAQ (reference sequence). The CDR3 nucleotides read TGTGCCAGCAGCTTAGGCAGGGGGCGTCGGACTGAAGCTTTCTTC. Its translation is CASSLGRGRRTEAFF.

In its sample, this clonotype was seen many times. The CDR3 is CASSPFGGSAGELFF. CDR3 coding DNA: TGTGCCAGCAGCCCTTTTGGGGGGTCGGCCGGGGAGCTGTTTTTT. This chain links TRBV7-9 with TRBJ2-2; D perhaps matches TRBD2 (6 bases). V was pared by 5 bases and J by 6 bases, with 16 bases between. The CDR3 covers 15 residues. Looked up from germline, CDR1 is SEHNR and CDR2 is FQNEAQ (reference sequence).

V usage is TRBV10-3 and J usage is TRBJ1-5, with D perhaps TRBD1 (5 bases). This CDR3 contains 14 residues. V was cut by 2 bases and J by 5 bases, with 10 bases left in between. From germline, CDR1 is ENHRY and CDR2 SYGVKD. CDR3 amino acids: CAISEGPGYQPQHF. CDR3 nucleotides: TGTGCCATCAGTGAGGGGCCAGGGTATCAGCCCCAGCATTTT.

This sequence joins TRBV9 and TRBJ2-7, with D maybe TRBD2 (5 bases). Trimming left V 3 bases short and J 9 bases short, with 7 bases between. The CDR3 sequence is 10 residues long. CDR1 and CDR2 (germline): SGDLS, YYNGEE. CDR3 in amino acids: CASSGSGQYF. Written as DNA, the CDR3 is TGTGCCAGCAGCGGGAGCGGGCAGTACTTC.

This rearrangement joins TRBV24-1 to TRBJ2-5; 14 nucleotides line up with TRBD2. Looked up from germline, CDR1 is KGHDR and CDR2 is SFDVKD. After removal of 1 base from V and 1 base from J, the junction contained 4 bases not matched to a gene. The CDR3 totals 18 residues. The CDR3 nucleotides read TGTGCCACCAGTGATTTCGGGACTAGCGGGAGACCCCAAGAGACCCAGTACTTC. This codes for CATSDFGTSGRPQETQYF.

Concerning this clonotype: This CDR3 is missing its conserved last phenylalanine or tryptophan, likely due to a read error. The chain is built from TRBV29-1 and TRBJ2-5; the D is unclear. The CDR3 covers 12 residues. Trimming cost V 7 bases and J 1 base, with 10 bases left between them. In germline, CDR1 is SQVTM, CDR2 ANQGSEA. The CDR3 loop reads CSGGRSQETQYS. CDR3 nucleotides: TGCAGCGGGGGAAGGAGCCAAGAGACCCAGTACTCC.

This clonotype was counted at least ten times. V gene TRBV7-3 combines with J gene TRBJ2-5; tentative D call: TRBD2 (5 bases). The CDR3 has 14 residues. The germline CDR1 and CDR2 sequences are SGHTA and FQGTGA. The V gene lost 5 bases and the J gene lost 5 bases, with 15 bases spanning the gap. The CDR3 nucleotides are TGTGCCAGCAGCAAGATGGGCTCGGGGGAGACCCAGTACTTC. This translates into CASSKMGSGETQYF.

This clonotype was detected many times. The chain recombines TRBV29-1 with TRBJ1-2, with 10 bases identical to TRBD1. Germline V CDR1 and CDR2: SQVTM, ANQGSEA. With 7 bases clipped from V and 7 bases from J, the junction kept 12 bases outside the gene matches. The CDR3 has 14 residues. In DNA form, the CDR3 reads TGCAGCGCTAGGTCCGGGACAGGGGTGGGTGGCTACACCTTC. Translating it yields CSARSGTGVGGYTF.

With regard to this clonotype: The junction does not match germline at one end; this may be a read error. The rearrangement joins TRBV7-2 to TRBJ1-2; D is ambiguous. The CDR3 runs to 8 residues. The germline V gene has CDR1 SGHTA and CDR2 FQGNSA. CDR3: CASSLLSF. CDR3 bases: TGTGCCAGCAGCTTACTCTCCTTC.

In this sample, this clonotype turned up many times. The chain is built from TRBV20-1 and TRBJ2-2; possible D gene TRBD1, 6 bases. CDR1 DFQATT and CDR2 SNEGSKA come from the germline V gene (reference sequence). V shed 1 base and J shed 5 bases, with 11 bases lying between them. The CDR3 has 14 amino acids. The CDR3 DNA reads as TGCAGTGCTAGAGTTCAGGGGAATACCGGGGAGCTGTTTTTT. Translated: CSARVQGNTGELFF.

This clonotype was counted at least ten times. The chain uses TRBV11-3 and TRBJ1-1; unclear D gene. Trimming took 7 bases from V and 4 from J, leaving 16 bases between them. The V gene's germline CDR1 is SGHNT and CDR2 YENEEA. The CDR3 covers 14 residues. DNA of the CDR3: TGTGCCAGCAACCTTCGCGGGCCGGGCACTGAAGCTTTCTTT. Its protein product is CASNLRGPGTEAFF.

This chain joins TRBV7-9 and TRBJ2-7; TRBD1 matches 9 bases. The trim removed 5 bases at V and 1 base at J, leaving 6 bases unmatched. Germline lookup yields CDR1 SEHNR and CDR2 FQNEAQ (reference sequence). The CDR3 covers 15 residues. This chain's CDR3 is CASSLGTGISYEQYF. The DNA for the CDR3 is TGTGCCAGCAGCCTCGGGACAGGGATATCCTACGAGCAGTACTTC.

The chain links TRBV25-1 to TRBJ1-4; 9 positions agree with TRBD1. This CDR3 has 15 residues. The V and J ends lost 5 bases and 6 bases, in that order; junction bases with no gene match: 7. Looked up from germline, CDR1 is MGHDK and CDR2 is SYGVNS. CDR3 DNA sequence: TGTGCCAGCAGTCACATCCGGGACAGGGATGAAAAACTGTTTTTT. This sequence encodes CASSHIRDRDEKLFF.

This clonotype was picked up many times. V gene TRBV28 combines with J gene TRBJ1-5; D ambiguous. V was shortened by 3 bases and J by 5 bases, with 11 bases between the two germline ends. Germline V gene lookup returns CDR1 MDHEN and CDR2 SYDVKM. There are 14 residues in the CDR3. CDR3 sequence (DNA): TGTGCCAGCAGTTTTTGGACTGTGGATCAGCCCCAGCATTTT. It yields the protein CASSFWTVDQPQHF.

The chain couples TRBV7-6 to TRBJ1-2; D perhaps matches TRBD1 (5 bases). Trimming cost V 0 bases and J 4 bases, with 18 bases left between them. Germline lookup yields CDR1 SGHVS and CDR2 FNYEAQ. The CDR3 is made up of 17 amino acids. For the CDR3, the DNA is TGTGCCAGCAGCTTAGCCACAGTGGGCGACAGACTCTATGGCTACACCTTC. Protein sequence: CASSLATVGDRLYGYTF.

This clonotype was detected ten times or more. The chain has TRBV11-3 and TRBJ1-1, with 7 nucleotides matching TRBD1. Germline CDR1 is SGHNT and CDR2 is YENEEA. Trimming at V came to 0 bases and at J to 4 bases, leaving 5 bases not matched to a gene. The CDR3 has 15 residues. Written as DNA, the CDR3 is TGTGCCAGCAGCTTAGATCCGGACAGGTTCACTGAAGCTTTCTTT. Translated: CASSLDPDRFTEAFF.

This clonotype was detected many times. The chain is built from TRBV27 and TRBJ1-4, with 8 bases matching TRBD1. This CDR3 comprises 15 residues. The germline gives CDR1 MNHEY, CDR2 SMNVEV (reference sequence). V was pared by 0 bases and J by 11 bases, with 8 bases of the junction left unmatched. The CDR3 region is CASSLSIAAGGKLFF. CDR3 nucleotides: TGTGCCAGCAGTTTATCGATAGCGGCAGGGGGCAAACTGTTTTTT.